These 9 T cell receptor beta chains originate from one sample sequenced in a study of identical twins (dated by TCRdb to the mid-2010s). The library was generated by 5' RACE. TCRdb lists the instrument as Illumina HiSeq 2000. The raw public data were reprocessed by TCRdb itself: fastp quality trimming at Q25, MiXCR clonotype calling, in-frame beta chains only. Entries are consolidated by CDR3 protein sequence, retaining the most common genes and DNA. The sample includes some 1,700,000 distinct CDR3 sequences, with around a third observed a single time. Of the sample, about 0.27% falls within the top ten clones. The sample taken for sequencing was cord blood. Receptor source: a newborn girl in good health.

This clonotype was seen a few times. The rearrangement uses TRBV21-1 and TRBJ2-1; the table's D call, TRBD2, was not checked against the DNA. TRBV21-1 is given as a pseudogene. This CDR3 has 20 residues. The CDR3 spells CASSGMGGTSGRARYNEQFF. As DNA, the CDR3 is TGTGCCAGCAGCGGTATGGGTGGGACTAGCGGGAGGGCCAGGTACAATGAGCAGTTCTTC.

This chain uses TRBV14 with TRBJ1-6, with 7 bases that match TRBD1. CDR3 size: 16 residues. Germline V gene lookup returns CDR1 SGHDN and CDR2 FVKESK. Losses at the gene ends were 5 bases for V and 0 bases for J; bases not matched to a gene: 4. DNA for the CDR3: TGTGCCAGCAGCGTGTCAGGGGGCTCCTATAATTCACCCCTCCACTTT. Protein: CASSVSGGSYNSPLHF.

Points on this clonotype: Germline and junction disagree at one end, which may indicate a read error. The V gene is TRBV7-9, the J gene TRBJ2-3; D not resolved. The CDR3 is 13 residues long. CDR1 and CDR2 (germline): SEHNR, FQNEAQ (reference sequence). The CDR3 DNA reads TGTGCCAGCAGTATCCGTAGGGCAGATACGCTGTATTTT. Its translation: CASSIRRADTLYF.

The CDR3 region has the DNA TGCAGTGCTAGAGAGGGGGCCAGCTCCTACGAGCAGTACTTC. Its translation is CSAREGASSYEQYF. The chain joins TRBV20-1 to TRBJ2-7; a weak D match, TRBD1 (6 bases). This CDR3 contains 14 residues. Germline V lookup: CDR1 DFQATT, CDR2 SNEGSKA (reference sequence). The V and J ends lost 0 bases and 0 bases respectively, with 9 bases between them.

Only a few counts were recorded for this clonotype. This chain connects TRBV7-6 to TRBJ2-7; D gene unclear. Germline V gene sequence: CDR1 SGHVS, CDR2 FNYEAQ. Deletions cut 4 bases from V and 5 bases from J, with 24 bases between. The CDR3 loop spans 17 amino acids. The CDR3 sequence is CASSSLIPGLSSHEQYF. The CDR3 DNA reads as TGTGCCAGCAGCTCCCTAATCCCGGGTTTAAGTTCCCACGAGCAGTACTTC.

The V gene is TRBV4-1, the J gene TRBJ2-1; a weak D match, TRBD2 (6 bases). The length of the CDR3 is 16 residues. V was pared by 0 bases and J by 2 bases, with 11 bases between. CDR1 is MGHRA and CDR2 is YSYEKL in the germline V gene. The CDR3 here is CASSQDRRGTYNEQFF. The CDR3 DNA is TGCGCCAGCAGCCAAGATCGGCGGGGTACCTACAATGAGCAGTTCTTC.

The chain has TRBV10-3 and TRBJ2-3; TRBD2 might be the D (6 bases). The length of the CDR3 is 13 residues. V lost 7 bases to trimming and J lost 4 bases, with 12 bases between them. The germline CDR1 and CDR2 sequences are ENHRY and SYGVKD. The CDR3 protein is CAINSPSADTQYF. CDR3 sequence (DNA): TGTGCCATCAATTCGCCTAGCGCAGATACGCAGTATTTT.

This clonotype was detected a few times. The chain uses TRBV10-3 and TRBJ1-2, with 9 nucleotides matching TRBD1. Losses at the gene ends were 6 bases for V and 2 bases for J; bases not matched to a gene: 7. CDR3 length: 15 amino acids. Germline V gene sequence: CDR1 ENHRY, CDR2 SYGVKD. The CDR3 spells CAISAGQGLNYGYTF. CDR3 coding DNA: TGTGCCATCAGCGCAGGACAGGGGCTGAACTATGGCTACACCTTC.

The table lists this clonotype with a few counts. V usage is TRBV7-9 and J usage is TRBJ2-7; possible D gene TRBD2, 5 bases. Deletions cut 6 bases from V and 7 bases from J, with 22 bases between. The length of the CDR3 is 15 residues. CDR1 is SEHNR and CDR2 is FQNEAQ in the germline V gene (reference sequence). The CDR3 DNA follows: TGTGCCAGCAGTCCGAGGGCCCTTGATTACAATGAGCAGTACTTC. Residues: CASSPRALDYNEQYF.